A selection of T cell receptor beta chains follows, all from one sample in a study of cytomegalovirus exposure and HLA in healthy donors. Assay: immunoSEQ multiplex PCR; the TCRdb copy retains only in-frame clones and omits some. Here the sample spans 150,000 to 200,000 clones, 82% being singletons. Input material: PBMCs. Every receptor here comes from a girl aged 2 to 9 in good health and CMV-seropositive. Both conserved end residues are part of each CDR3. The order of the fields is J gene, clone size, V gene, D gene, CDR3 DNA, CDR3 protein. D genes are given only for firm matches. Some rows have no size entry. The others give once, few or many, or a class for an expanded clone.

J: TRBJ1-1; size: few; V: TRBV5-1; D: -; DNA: TGCGCCAGCAGCCTAGGAGGGAAGAATGAAGCTTTCTTT; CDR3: CASSLGGKNEAFF
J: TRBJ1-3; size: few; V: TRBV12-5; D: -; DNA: TGTGCTAGTGGTTATCCTCAGAGTTCGCGGTATCCAGGAAACACCATATATTTT; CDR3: CASGYPQSSRYPGNTIYF
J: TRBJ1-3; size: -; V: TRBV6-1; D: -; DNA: TGTGCCAGCAGACAAGGGGCTTCCTCTGGAAACACCATATATTTT; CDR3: CASRQGASSGNTIYF
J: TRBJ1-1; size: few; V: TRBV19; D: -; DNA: TGTGCCAGTAGTGTATCCCCGAACACTGAAGCTTTCTTT; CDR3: CASSVSPNTEAFF
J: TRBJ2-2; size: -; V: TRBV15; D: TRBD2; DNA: TGTGCCACCAATCCGCGGACTAGAACCGGGGAGCTGTTTTTT; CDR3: CATNPRTRTGELFF
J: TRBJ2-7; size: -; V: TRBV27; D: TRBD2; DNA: TGTGCCAGCAGTTTAACCCGGACTAGCAAATCCTACGAGCAGTACTTC; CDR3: CASSLTRTSKSYEQYF
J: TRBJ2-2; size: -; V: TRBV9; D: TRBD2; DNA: TGTGCCAGCAGCGCTCGACTAGCGGGCCCCACCGGGGAGCTGTTTTTT; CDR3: CASSARLAGPTGELFF
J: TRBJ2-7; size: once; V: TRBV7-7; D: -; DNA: TGTGCTAGCGCGACAGGCTCCGGCGAGCAGTACTTC; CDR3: CASATGSGEQYF
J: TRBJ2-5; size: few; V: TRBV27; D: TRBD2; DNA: TGTGCCAGCAGTTCTCCCCATTACGGGGGGGAGACCCAGTACTTC; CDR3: CASSSPHYGGETQYF
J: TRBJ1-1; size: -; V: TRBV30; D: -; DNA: TGTGCCTGGAGTGCCCACGGGTACACTGAAGCTTTCTTT; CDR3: CAWSAHGYTEAFF
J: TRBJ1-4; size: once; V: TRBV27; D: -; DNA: TGTGCCAGCAGTTTAGGGCCTCCGTATGAAAAACTGTTTTTT; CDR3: CASSLGPPYEKLFF
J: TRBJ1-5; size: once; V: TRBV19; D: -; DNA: TGTGCCAGTAGTCTAAGGACTGGGAGGCAGCCCCAGCATTTT; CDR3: CASSLRTGRQPQHF
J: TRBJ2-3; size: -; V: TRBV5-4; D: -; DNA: TGTGCCACTATCCCGCAGGGATTTGGTTTCACAGATACGCAGTATTTT; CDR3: CATIPQGFGFTDTQYF
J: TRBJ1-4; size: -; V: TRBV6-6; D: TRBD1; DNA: TGTGCCAGCAGTTACCCGGACAGGGGGGATGAAAAACTGTTTTTT; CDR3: CASSYPDRGDEKLFF
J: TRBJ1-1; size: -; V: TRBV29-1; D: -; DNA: TGCAGCGGCACCGGGACTTTAAGCCCTGAAGCTTTCTTT; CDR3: CSGTGTLSPEAFF
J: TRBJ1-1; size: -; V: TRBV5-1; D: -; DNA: TGCGCCAGCAGCTTGGAAGCAGGGGTGAATGAAGCTTTCTTT; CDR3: CASSLEAGVNEAFF
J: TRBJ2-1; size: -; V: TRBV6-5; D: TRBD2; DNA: TGTGCCAGCAGTTACGGGCCTAGCGGGAGTCTCAGGGAGCAGTTCTTC; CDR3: CASSYGPSGSLREQFF
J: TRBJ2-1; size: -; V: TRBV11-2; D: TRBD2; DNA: TGTGCCAGCAATTTAGCGGGAGGGCCGCACGCCTACAATGAGCAGTTCTTC; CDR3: CASNLAGGPHAYNEQFF
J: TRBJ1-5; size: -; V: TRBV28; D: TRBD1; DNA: TGTGCCAGCAAGACAGGGACCAATCAGCCCCAGCATTTT; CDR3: CASKTGTNQPQHF
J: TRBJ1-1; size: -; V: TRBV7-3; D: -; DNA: TGTGCCAGCAGAAACAGGGCTAACACTGAAGCTTTCTTT; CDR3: CASRNRANTEAFF
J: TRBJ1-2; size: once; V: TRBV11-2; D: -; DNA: TGTGCCAGCAGCTTAGTGGGGGGGGACTATGGCTACACCTTC; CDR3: CASSLVGGDYGYTF
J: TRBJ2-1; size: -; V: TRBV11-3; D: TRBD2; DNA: TGTGCCAGCAGCTCTAGCGGGGCCTACAATGAGCAGTTCTTC; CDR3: CASSSSGAYNEQFF
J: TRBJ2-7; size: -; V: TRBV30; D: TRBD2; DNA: TGTGCCTGGAGCCGACCACCTAGCGGGAGCTACGAGCAGTACTTC; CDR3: CAWSRPPSGSYEQYF
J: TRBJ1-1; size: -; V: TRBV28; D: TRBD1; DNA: TGTGCCAGCAATCAATCCGGGACAGGGATTATGAACACTGAAGCTTTCTTT; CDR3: CASNQSGTGIMNTEAFF
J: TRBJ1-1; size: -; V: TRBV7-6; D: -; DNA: TGTGCCAGCAGCTTAGCGTCCCCAGGGTTGGGGGCGGACACTGAAGCTTTCTTT; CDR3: CASSLASPGLGADTEAFF
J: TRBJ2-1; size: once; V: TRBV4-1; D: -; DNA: TGCGCCAGCAGCCACCTCCGCCGGGAGCAGGAGCAGTTCTTC; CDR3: CASSHLRREQEQFF
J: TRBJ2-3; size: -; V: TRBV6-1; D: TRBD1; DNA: TGTGCCAGCCTCAGGGGGTCCACCTCTCGGCAGTATTTT; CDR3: CASLRGSTSRQYF
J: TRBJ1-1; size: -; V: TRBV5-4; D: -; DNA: TGTGCCAGCAGGGACGGAGGGCGGGACACTGAAGCTTTCTTT; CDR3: CASRDGGRDTEAFF
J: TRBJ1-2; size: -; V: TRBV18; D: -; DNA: TGTGCCAGCTCACCACCGGGGGGCTATGGCTACACCTTC; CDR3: CASSPPGGYGYTF
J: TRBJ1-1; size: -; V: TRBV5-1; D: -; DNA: TGCGCCAGCGGCCATAAGAACACTGAAGCTTTCTTT; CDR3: CASGHKNTEAFF
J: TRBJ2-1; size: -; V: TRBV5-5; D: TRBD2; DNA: TGTGCCAGCAGCGGCGGACTAGCGGGATCCCCCAATGAGCAGTTCTTC; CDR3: CASSGGLAGSPNEQFF
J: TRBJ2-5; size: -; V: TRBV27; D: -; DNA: TGTGCCAGCACGTGGAGTATCAAAGAGACCCAGTACTTC; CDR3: CASTWSIKETQYF
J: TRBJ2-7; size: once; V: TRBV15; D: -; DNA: TGTGCCACCAGCAGAGATCTTGGCACCTACGAGCAGTACTTC; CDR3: CATSRDLGTYEQYF
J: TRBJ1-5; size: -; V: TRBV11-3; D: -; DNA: TGTGCCAGCAGCTTAGATCTGGGGGGGAGCCAGCCCCAGCATTTT; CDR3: CASSLDLGGSQPQHF
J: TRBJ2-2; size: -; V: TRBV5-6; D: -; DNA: TGTGCCAGCAGCTTGGCCGGAACAGGGAACACCGGGGAGCTGTTTTTT; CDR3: CASSLAGTGNTGELFF
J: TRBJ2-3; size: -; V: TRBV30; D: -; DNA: TGTGCCTGGACCGGAGTGACAGATACGCAGTATTTT; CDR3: CAWTGVTDTQYF
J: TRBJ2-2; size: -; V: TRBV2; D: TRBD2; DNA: TGTGCCAGCAGTGAACGGGGCGGGGGCACCGGGGAGCTGTTTTTT; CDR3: CASSERGGGTGELFF
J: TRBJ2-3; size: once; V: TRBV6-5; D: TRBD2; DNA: TGTGCCAGCAGTTACCCCGGGAGGGGGATAGGTACGCAGTATTTT; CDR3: CASSYPGRGIGTQYF
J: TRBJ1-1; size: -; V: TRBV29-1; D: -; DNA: TGCAGCGTTGAAGATCTACAGGGGAACACTGAAGCTTTCTTT; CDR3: CSVEDLQGNTEAFF
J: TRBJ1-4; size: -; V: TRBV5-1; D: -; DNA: TGCGCCAGCAGCATTACAGGGTTGACTAATGAAAAACTGTTTTTT; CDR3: CASSITGLTNEKLFF
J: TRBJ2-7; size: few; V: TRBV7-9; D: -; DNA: TGTGCCAGCAGCTTAGCGCGGCTGGCCTACGAGCAGTACTTC; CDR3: CASSLARLAYEQYF